The source of this T cell receptor (beta chain) is a study of control samples from healthy donors and cancer patients. Here immunoSEQ multiplex PCR was the method, and the copy in TCRdb shows in-frame clones only, minus some. Altogether fewer than 80,000 clones are present, 90% being singletons, with the ten largest covering over 5%. The CDR3 runs to 15 residues. Per the germline V gene, CDR1 is SGHNT and CDR2 is YYREEE (reference sequence). Unmatched junction bases numbered 4, after V lost 4 bases and J lost 4 bases. The V call is TRBV5-4, the J call TRBJ2-1; 11 nucleotides match TRBD2. The sample consisted of PBMCs. The sequence was obtained from a man aged 55 to 70 with colorectal cancer. This CDR3 reads CASSTSGGRYNEQFF. The CDR3 coding sequence is TGTGCCAGCAGCACTAGCGGGGGAAGATACAATGAGCAGTTCTTC.